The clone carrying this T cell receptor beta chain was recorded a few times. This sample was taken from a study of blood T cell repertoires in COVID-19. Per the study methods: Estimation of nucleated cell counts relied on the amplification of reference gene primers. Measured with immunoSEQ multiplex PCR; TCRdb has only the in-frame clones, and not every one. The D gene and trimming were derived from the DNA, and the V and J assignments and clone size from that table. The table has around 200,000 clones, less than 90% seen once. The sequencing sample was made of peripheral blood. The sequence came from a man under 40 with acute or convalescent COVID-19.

For the CDR3, the DNA is TGTGCCAGCAGCTTCGAGGGAGACCCCTACGAGCAGTACTTC. Protein product: CASSFEGDPYEQYF. J is TRBJ2-7 and V is TRBV5-6, with D maybe TRBD2 (5 bases). CDR3 length: 14 amino acids. With 2 bases removed from V and 2 bases from J, the gap between germline ends came to 11 bases. Germline V gives CDR1 SGHDT, CDR2 YYEEEE.